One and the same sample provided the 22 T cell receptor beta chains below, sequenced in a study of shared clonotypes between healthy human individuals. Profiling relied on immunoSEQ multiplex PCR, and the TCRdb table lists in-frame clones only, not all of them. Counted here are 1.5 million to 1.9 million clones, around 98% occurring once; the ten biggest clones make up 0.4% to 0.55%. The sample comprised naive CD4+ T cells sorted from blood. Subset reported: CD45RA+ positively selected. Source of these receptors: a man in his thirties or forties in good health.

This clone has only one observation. In nucleotides, the CDR3 is TGTGCCAGCAGCTTATCTGAGACCCAGTACTTC. This gives the protein CASSLSETQYF. This sequence joins TRBV7-6 and TRBJ2-5; D remains ambiguous. From germline, CDR1 is SGHVS and CDR2 FNYEAQ. This CDR3 region has 11 residues. V lost 2 bases to trimming and J lost 5 bases, with 3 bases between them.

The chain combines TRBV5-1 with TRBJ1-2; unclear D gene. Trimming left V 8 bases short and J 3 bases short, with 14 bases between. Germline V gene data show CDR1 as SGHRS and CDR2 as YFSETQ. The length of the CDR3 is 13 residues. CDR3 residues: CASALGTDYGYTF. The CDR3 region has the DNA TGCGCCAGTGCCTTAGGCACCGACTATGGCTACACCTTC.

The DNA for the CDR3 is TGTGCCAGCAGCGTAACAGGGTCGGCTGGGGCCAACGTCCTGACTTTC. This translates into CASSVTGSAGANVLTF. The chain couples TRBV14 to TRBJ2-6; D might be TRBD1 (6 bases). Per germline, CDR1 SGHDN and CDR2 FVKESK. The V gene lost 5 bases and the J gene lost 2 bases, with 13 bases spanning the gap. CDR3 length equals 16 residues.

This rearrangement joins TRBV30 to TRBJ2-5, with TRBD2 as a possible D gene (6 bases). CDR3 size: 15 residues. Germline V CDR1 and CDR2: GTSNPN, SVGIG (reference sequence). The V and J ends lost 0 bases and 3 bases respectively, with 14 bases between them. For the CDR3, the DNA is TGTGCCTGGAGTGTTAGCGGAGCCCTCAAAGAGACCCAGTACTTC. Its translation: CAWSVSGALKETQYF.

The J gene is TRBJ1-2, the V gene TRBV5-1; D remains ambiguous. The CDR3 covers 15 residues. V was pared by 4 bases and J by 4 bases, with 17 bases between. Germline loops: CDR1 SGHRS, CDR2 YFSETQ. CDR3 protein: CASSQEKDGLYGYTF. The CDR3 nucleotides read TGCGCCAGCAGCCAAGAAAAAGATGGCCTCTATGGCTACACCTTC.

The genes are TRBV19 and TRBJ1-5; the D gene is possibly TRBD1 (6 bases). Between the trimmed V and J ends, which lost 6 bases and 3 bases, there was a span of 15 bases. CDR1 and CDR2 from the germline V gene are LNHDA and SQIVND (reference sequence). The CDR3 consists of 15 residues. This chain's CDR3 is CASSPSGVINQPQHF. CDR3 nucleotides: TGTGCCAGTAGCCCGTCAGGGGTTATCAATCAGCCCCAGCATTTT.

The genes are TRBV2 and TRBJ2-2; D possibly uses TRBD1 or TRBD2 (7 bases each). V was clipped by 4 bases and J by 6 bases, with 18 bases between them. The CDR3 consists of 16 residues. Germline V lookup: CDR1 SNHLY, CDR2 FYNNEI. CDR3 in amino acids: CASSGQGGGFAGELFF. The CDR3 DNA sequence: TGTGCCAGCAGTGGACAGGGAGGGGGTTTTGCCGGGGAGCTGTTTTTT.

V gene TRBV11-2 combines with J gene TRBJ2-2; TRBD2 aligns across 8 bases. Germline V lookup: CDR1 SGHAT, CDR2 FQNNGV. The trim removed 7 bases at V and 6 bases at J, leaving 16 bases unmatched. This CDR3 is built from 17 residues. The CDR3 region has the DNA TGTGCCAGCACCGATTGGGGGGTAGCGGGAAAACCCGGGGAGCTGTTTTTT. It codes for CASTDWGVAGKPGELFF.

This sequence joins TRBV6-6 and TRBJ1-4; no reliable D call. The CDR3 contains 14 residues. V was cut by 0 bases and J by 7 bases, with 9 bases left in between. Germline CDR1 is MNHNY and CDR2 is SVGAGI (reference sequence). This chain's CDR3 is CASSYSGRLEKLFF. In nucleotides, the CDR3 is TGTGCCAGCAGTTACTCCGGACGGCTTGAAAAACTGTTTTTT.

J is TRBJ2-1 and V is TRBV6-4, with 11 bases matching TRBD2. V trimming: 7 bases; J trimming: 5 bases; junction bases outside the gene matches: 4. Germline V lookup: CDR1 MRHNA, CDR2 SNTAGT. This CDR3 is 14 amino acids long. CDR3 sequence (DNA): TGTGCCAGCATGGGACTAGCGGAGAACAATGAGCAGTTCTTC. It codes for CASMGLAENNEQFF.

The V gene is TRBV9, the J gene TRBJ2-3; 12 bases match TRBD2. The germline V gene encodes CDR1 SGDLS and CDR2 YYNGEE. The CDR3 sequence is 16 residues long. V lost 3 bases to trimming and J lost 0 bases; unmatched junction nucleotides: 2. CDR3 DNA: TGTGCCAGCAGCGCGACTAGCGGGAGAAGCACAGATACGCAGTATTTT. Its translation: CASSATSGRSTDTQYF.

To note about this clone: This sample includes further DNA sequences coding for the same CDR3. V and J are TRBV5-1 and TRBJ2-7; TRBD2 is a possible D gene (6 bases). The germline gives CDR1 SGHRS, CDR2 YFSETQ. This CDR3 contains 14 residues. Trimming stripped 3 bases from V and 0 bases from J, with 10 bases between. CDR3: CASSSGTSSYEQYF. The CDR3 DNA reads TGCGCCAGCAGCTCGGGGACTTCCTCCTACGAGCAGTACTTC.

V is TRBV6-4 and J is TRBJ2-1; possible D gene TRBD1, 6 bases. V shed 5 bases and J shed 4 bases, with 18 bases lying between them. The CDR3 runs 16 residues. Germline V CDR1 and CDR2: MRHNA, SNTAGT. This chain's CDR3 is CASSLRGPSFYNEQFF. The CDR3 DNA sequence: TGTGCCAGCAGTCTCAGGGGTCCCTCATTTTACAATGAGCAGTTCTTC.

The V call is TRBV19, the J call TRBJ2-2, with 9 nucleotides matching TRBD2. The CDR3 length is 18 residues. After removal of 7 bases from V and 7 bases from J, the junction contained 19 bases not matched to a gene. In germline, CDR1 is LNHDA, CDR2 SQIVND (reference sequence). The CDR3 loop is CASTAAATGLAFIGELFF. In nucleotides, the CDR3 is TGTGCCAGTACCGCGGCGGCTACGGGACTAGCTTTCATCGGGGAGCTGTTTTTT.

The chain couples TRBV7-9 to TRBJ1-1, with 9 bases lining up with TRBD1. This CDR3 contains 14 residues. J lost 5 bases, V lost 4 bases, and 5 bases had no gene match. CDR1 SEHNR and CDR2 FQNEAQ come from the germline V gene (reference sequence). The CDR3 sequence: CASSSGQGWTEAFF. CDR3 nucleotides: TGTGCCAGCAGCTCGGGACAGGGATGGACTGAAGCTTTCTTT.

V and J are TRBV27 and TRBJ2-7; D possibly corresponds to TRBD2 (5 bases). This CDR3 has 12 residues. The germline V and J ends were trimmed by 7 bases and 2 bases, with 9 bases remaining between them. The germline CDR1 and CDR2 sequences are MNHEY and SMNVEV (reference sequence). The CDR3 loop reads CASTGNTYEQYF. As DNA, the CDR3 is TGTGCCAGCACGGGGAACACCTACGAGCAGTACTTC.

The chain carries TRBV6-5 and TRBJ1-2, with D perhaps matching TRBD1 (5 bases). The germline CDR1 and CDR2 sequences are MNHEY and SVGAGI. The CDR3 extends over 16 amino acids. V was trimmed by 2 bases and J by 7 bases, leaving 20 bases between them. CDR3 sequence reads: CASSYGRQGDSGGYTF. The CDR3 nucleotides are TGTGCCAGCAGTTACGGCAGGCAAGGGGATTCGGGTGGCTACACCTTC.

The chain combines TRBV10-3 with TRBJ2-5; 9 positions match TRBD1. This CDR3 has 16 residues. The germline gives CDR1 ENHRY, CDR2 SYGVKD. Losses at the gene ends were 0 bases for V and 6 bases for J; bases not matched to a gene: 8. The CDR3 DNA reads TGTGCCATCAGTGAGTCGGGGGGACAGGGAGGACAGACCCAGTACTTC. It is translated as CAISESGGQGGQTQYF.

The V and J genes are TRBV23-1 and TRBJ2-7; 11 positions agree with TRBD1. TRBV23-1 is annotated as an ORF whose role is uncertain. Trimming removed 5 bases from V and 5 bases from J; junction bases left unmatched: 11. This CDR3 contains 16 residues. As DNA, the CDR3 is TGCGCCAGCAGTTTCTCCAGGACAGGGGGCTCTCACGAGCAGTACTTC. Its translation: CASSFSRTGGSHEQYF.

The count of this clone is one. CDR3 sequence reads: CASSLASGELFF. DNA for the CDR3: TGTGCCAGCAGCTTGGCGTCCGGGGAGCTGTTTTTT. The chain links TRBV5-4 to TRBJ2-2; D is undetermined. This CDR3 is built from 12 residues. Deletions cut 0 bases from V and 6 bases from J, with 3 bases between. The germline V gene has CDR1 SGHNT and CDR2 YYREEE (reference sequence).

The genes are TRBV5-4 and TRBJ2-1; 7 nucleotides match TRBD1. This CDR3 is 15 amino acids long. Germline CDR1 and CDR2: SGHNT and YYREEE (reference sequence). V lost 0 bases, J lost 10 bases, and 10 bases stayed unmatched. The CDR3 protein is CASSLGGGAGREQFF. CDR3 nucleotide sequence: TGTGCCAGCAGCTTGGGAGGGGGCGCGGGTAGGGAGCAGTTCTTC.

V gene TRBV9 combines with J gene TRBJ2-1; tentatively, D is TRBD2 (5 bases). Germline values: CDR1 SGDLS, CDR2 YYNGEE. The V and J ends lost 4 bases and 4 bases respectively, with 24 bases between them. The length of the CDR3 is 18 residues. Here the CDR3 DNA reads TGTGCCAGCAGCCCGAACCCGAGCCCGGGATGGGAATACAATGAGCAGTTCTTC. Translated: CASSPNPSPGWEYNEQFF.